Given below is one T cell receptor (beta chain) in context. Antigen specificity is unknown. This sample is part of a study of blood T cells in healthy people across ages. Study results and limitations: One million T cells yielded diversity estimates that were considered underestimates. What prevented conclusive comparison of naive and antigen-experienced cells was that PBMCs were unsorted.

A J-beta primer mix and a sample-barcoded 5' primer were used in a second PCR of about 7 to 12 cycles. Every single cDNA molecule received a tag from a template-switch adaptor with 12 random nucleotides. The study obtained at least 3 million CDR3-containing paired-end reads from every sample. Each CDR3 protein is one row after TCRdb ran MiXCR on the 5' RACE reads. Of about 1.8 million distinct CDR3 sequences listed, around half are singletons. This TCR was sampled from a middle-aged woman in good health. The sequenced sample consisted of blood.

CDR3 nucleotide sequence: TGTGCCAGCAGGGCCTATTCAGGGATGGAGACCCAGTACTTC. Translation gives CASRAYSGMETQYF. V and J are TRBV6-2 or TRBV6-3 and TRBJ2-5; a possible D gene is TRBD1 (5 bases). V lost 6 bases and J lost 5, with 16 bases in between. The CDR3 consists of 14 residues. CDR1 is MNHEY and CDR2 is SVGEGT in the germline V gene.